The text below deals with one T cell receptor (beta chain). Its antigen is still unknown. V dropped 0 bases and J dropped 5 bases, with 12 bases sitting between them. There are 15 residues in the CDR3. CDR1 is SGHKS, CDR2 YYEKEE, per germline (reference sequence). These data belong to a study of T-cell memory formation after mild COVID-19. Notes on the study in general: Unconfirmed was the SARS-CoV-2 specificity of second-wave clones that peaked on day 37.

MiXCR, run by TCRdb on the 5' RACE reads, gives a single entry per CDR3 protein. The sample contains a few hundred thousand distinct CDR3 sequences, roughly a tenth of which appear only once. The receptor's source is a young man who had mild COVID-19 (a few samples of this study predate the infection). Cell type and time point are not known. Input material: PBMCs or a T cell subset sorted from them (not recorded which). The rearrangement joins TRBV5-5 to TRBJ2-4; D might be TRBD1 (6 bases). The CDR3 bases are TGTGCCAGCAGCTTGGCCCCGGGACACCAAAACATTCAGTACTTC. This gives the protein CASSLAPGHQNIQYF.